Below are 27 T cell receptor beta chains sequenced from a single sample in a study of blood T cell repertoires in COVID-19. Measured with immunoSEQ multiplex PCR; TCRdb has only the in-frame clones, and not every one. The sample holds approximately 150,000 clones, about 88% seen once. Sequencing input: peripheral blood. The receptors were gathered from a woman older than 75 with COVID-19, enrolled during active disease.

The chain has TRBV7-9 and TRBJ2-3; TRBD2 is a possible D gene (6 bases). The V end lost 1 base, the J end lost 3 bases, and 17 bases lay between the germline ends. Per germline, CDR1 SEHNR and CDR2 FQNEAQ (reference sequence). This CDR3 comprises 17 residues. The CDR3 sequence: CASSLVLGSGTTDTQYF. The CDR3 DNA is TGTGCCAGCAGCTTAGTTTTGGGTAGCGGCACTACAGATACGCAGTATTTT.

The rearrangement links TRBV24-1 to TRBJ2-3, with TRBD2 as a possible D gene (5 bases). The CDR3 spans 13 residues. The V gene lost 4 bases and the J gene lost 3 bases, with 7 bases spanning the gap. The germline V gene encodes CDR1 KGHDR and CDR2 SFDVKD. CDR3 sequence (DNA): TGTGCCACCAGTGAGGGAGAGACAGATACGCAGTATTTT. Translated: CATSEGETDTQYF.

Only a few counts were recorded for this clone. The CDR3 bases are TGTGCCAGCAGTTGGGACAGGGTAGTGACTGAAGCTTTCTTT. Translating it yields CASSWDRVVTEAFF. The chain has TRBV28 and TRBJ1-1, with 9 bases identical to TRBD1. The CDR3 runs to 14 residues. The V segment lost 4 bases and the J segment 5 bases; nucleotides outside the gene matches: 5. Per the germline V gene, CDR1 is MDHEN and CDR2 is SYDVKM.

This clone was counted at least ten times. V and J are TRBV7-6 and TRBJ2-3; possible D gene TRBD1, 5 bases. The CDR3 sequence is 17 residues long. Trimming cost V 2 bases and J 9 bases, with 24 bases left between them. The germline gives CDR1 SGHVS, CDR2 FNYEAQ. The chain's CDR3 is CASSLRKANLRATTQYF. For the CDR3, the DNA is TGTGCCAGCAGCTTACGCAAAGCCAACCTCAGGGCTACCACGCAGTATTTT.

The chain has TRBV7-9 and TRBJ2-1, with 7 positions matching TRBD1. Germline V gives CDR1 SEHNR, CDR2 FQNEAQ (reference sequence). The CDR3 covers 17 residues. V was pared by 4 bases and J by 3 bases, with 12 bases of the junction left unmatched. CDR3 nucleotide sequence: TGTGCCAGCAGCTCGGACTGGGGACAGCCGAACTACAATGAGCAGTTCTTC. Its translation: CASSSDWGQPNYNEQFF. Variable domain in full (rest from reference TRBV7-9 and TRBJ2-1): DTGVSQNPRHKITKRGQNVTFRCDPISEHNRLYWYRQTLGQGPEFLTYFQNEAQLEKSRLLSDRFSAERPKGSFSTLEIQRTEQGDSAMYLCASSSDWGQPNYNEQFFGPGTRLTVL.

J is TRBJ1-2 and V is TRBV7-9; 9 positions agree with TRBD1. V was pared by 0 bases and J by 4 bases, with 0 bases of the junction left unmatched. The CDR3 has 14 residues. The V gene's germline CDR1 is SEHNR and CDR2 FQNEAQ (reference sequence). For the CDR3, the DNA is TGTGCCAGCAGCTTAGCGGGACAGGGCTATGGCTACACCTTC. Amino acids: CASSLAGQGYGYTF.

This clone was detected only a few times. The chain joins TRBV28 to TRBJ1-2; a weak D match, TRBD1 (5 bases). The germline V and J ends were trimmed by 6 bases and 5 bases, with 10 bases remaining between them. The CDR3 runs to 12 residues. Germline CDR1 reads MDHEN; CDR2 reads SYDVKM. The CDR3 bases are TGTGCCAGCAGGCTCGGGGGTTATGGCTACACCTTC. Encoded protein: CASRLGGYGYTF.

V and J are TRBV9 and TRBJ1-6, with D uncertain. V dropped 0 bases and J dropped 8 bases, with 6 bases sitting between them. Germline assignment: CDR1 SGDLS and CDR2 YYNGEE. CDR3 length: 13 amino acids. DNA for the CDR3: TGTGCCAGCAGCGTAGTTGAGGATTCACCCCTCCACTTT. Its translation: CASSVVEDSPLHF.

The chain uses TRBV7-3 and TRBJ2-3; D is unclear. V was cut by 3 bases and J by 1 base, with 11 bases left in between. The CDR3 is 15 amino acids. Germline CDR1 SGHTA, CDR2 FQGTGA. The CDR3 spells CASSFTPGRTDTQYF. The CDR3 DNA sequence: TGTGCCAGCAGCTTTACCCCAGGCCGCACAGATACGCAGTATTTT.

The genes are TRBV3-1 (or the pseudogene TRBV3-2) and TRBJ1-1; tentative D call: TRBD1 (5 bases). Germline V gives CDR1 LGHDT, CDR2 YNNKEL (reference sequence). The CDR3 spans 12 residues. Between the trimmed V and J ends, which lost 5 bases and 5 bases, there was a span of 9 bases. The CDR3 protein is CASSWQGTEAFF. DNA for the CDR3: TGTGCCAGCAGCTGGCAGGGAACTGAAGCTTTCTTT.

The J gene is TRBJ2-7, the V gene TRBV5-4, with 9 bases lining up with TRBD2. V shed 3 bases, J shed 6 bases, and the junction held 10 bases outside the gene matches. CDR1 and CDR2 from the germline V gene are SGHNT and YYREEE (reference sequence). The CDR3 totals 15 residues. As DNA, the CDR3 is TGTGCCAGCAGCTCGACTAGCGGTCGATCTGGCGAGCAGTACTTC. Protein product: CASSSTSGRSGEQYF.

The rearrangement uses TRBV7-9 and TRBJ1-5, with 9 bases matching TRBD1. The CDR3 loop spans 18 amino acids. J gave up 0 bases and V 3 bases, and 9 bases lay outside the gene matches. The germline V gene encodes CDR1 SEHNR and CDR2 FQNEAQ (reference sequence). The CDR3, as DNA: TGTGCCAGCAGCTTCGGATGGACAGGGGAAAATAGCAATCAGCCCCAGCATTTT. Protein product: CASSFGWTGENSNQPQHF.

The chain couples TRBV28 to TRBJ2-7; maybe TRBD1 (5 bases). The germline gives CDR1 MDHEN, CDR2 SYDVKM. The CDR3 covers 15 residues. V gave up 3 bases and J gave up 4 bases, with 16 bases separating them. The CDR3 here is CASSFPGAGKYEQYF. The CDR3 nucleotides read TGTGCCAGCAGTTTTCCTGGCGCAGGGAAGTACGAGCAGTACTTC.

The chain couples TRBV7-2 to TRBJ1-3; 7 bases match TRBD1. The V gene end was trimmed by 2 bases and the J gene end by 4 bases; junction bases not matched to a gene: 8. This CDR3 is 16 amino acids long. Per germline, CDR1 SGHTA and CDR2 FQGNSA. The DNA of the CDR3 is TGTGCCAGCAGCTTATTACAGGGGACTGCGGGAAACACCATATATTTT. Its translation: CASSLLQGTAGNTIYF. The full variable domain, its missing parts supplied by reference TRBV7-2 and TRBJ1-3, is GAGVSQSPSNKVTEKGKDVELRCDPISGHTALYWYRQSLGQGLEFLIYFQGNSAPDKSGLPSDRFSAERTGGSVSTLTIQRTQQEDSAVYLCASSLLQGTAGNTIYFGEGSWLTVV.

For the CDR3, the DNA is TGTGCCAGCAGCGTCGAACAGGGGGGCACTGAAGCTTTCTTT. This gives the protein CASSVEQGGTEAFF. This chain connects TRBV9 to TRBJ1-1, with 8 positions matching TRBD1. The V segment lost 2 bases and the J segment 4 bases; nucleotides outside the gene matches: 4. The CDR3 loop spans 14 amino acids. CDR1 is SGDLS, CDR2 YYNGEE, per germline.

This sequence joins TRBV6-6 and TRBJ1-1; no reliable D call. V was shortened by 7 bases and J by 7 bases, with 13 bases between the two germline ends. The length of the CDR3 is 12 residues. Germline CDR1 is MNHNY and CDR2 is SVGAGI (reference sequence). CDR3 residues: CASTTSRGEAFF. For the CDR3, the DNA is TGTGCCAGCACAACCTCACGGGGTGAAGCTTTCTTT.

The CDR3 DNA follows: TGTGCCAGCAGTGAGCCCAAGGCGGGGGTGGTGGAGACCCAGTACTTC. Translated: CASSEPKAGVVETQYF. The chain uses TRBV28 and TRBJ2-5, with TRBD2 identical over 7 bases. The CDR3 totals 16 residues. J lost 5 bases, V lost 5 bases, and 14 bases had no gene match. CDR1 and CDR2 (germline): MDHEN, SYDVKM.

This clone has just one count. This chain links TRBV11-2 with TRBJ2-5; D may be TRBD1 (6 bases). From germline, CDR1 is SGHAT and CDR2 FQNNGV. CDR3 length: 15 residues. Deletions cut 1 base from V and 5 bases from J, with 14 bases between. The CDR3 protein is CASSLGSGVRETQYF. In nucleotides, the CDR3 is TGTGCCAGCAGCTTAGGCTCAGGGGTCCGGGAGACCCAGTACTTC.

As for this clone: Other DNA sequences in the sample encode the same CDR3. The V call is TRBV12-3 or TRBV12-4, the J call TRBJ2-7; the D gene is possibly TRBD1 (5 bases). Trimming removed 5 bases from V and 4 bases from J, with 9 bases in between. CDR3 length equals 12 residues. CDR3 bases: TGTGCCAGCAGTCCCAGGGTTTACGAGCAGTACTTC. It codes for CASSPRVYEQYF.

This sequence joins TRBV11-2 and TRBJ2-7; 8 bases are shared with TRBD2. V dropped 2 bases and J dropped 2; count of bases not matched to a gene: 8. This CDR3 is 16 amino acids long. Looked up from germline, CDR1 is SGHAT and CDR2 is FQNNGV. The CDR3 sequence: CASSLLGGGRTYEQYF. In nucleotides, the CDR3 is TGTGCCAGCAGCTTACTCGGGGGGGGAAGGACCTACGAGCAGTACTTC.

The J gene is TRBJ2-1, the V gene TRBV11-3; D may be TRBD2 (6 bases). Trimming took off 6 bases at V and 8 bases at J, with 14 bases between the two ends. CDR1 is SGHNT, CDR2 YENEEA, per germline. This CDR3 is built from 13 residues. CDR3 region: CASSRDWWDEQFF. The CDR3 DNA follows: TGTGCCAGCAGTCGGGACTGGTGGGATGAGCAGTTCTTC.

This chain uses TRBV10-3 with TRBJ2-7; 10 nucleotides align to TRBD1. Trimming took 4 bases from V and 4 from J; bases not matched to a gene: 7. CDR3 length: 15 residues. Germline V gene lookup returns CDR1 ENHRY and CDR2 SYGVKD. The CDR3 region is CAISGGDRGGYEQYF. In DNA, the CDR3 is TGTGCCATCAGTGGGGGGGACAGGGGCGGATACGAGCAGTACTTC.

The chain joins TRBV27 to TRBJ1-6; 11 nucleotides line up with TRBD1. CDR3 length: 15 residues. The V gene's germline CDR1 is MNHEY and CDR2 SMNVEV (reference sequence). The ends lost 2 bases at V and 10 bases at J; junction bases unmatched: 4. CDR3 DNA: TGTGCCAGCAGTTTAACTGGGACAGGGGGGTCACCCCTCCACTTT. Amino acid sequence: CASSLTGTGGSPLHF.

V usage is TRBV28 and J usage is TRBJ2-5; D possibly corresponds to TRBD2 (5 bases). Germline CDR1 and CDR2: MDHEN and SYDVKM. V was cut by 10 bases and J by 4 bases, with 19 bases left in between. The CDR3 covers 14 residues. In nucleotides, the CDR3 is TGTGCCACTGAGGGCAGCCTCGTTGGAGAGACCCAGTACTTC. Protein product: CATEGSLVGETQYF.

A few counts support this clone. The V and J genes are TRBV6-2 or TRBV6-3 and TRBJ1-5, with D tentatively TRBD1 (6 bases). The CDR3 has 15 amino acids. Germline CDR1 is MNHEY and CDR2 is SVGEGT. V shed 5 bases and J shed 5 bases, with 16 bases lying between them. The CDR3, as DNA: TGTGCCAGCAGTATCGGACAGCCAGTTTATCAGCCCCAGCATTTT. Residues: CASSIGQPVYQPQHF.

The V call is TRBV7-9, the J call TRBJ1-6; no firm D call. The CDR3 contains 14 residues. V lost 5 bases and J lost 10, with 15 bases in between. From germline, CDR1 is SEHNR and CDR2 FQNEAQ (reference sequence). In DNA form, the CDR3 reads TGTGCCAGCAGCCACGGGGTTGGGCAATCACCCCTCCACTTT. It yields the protein CASSHGVGQSPLHF.

The rearrangement uses TRBV28 and TRBJ1-2; no reliable D call. The CDR3 runs to 12 residues. Germline V gene sequence: CDR1 MDHEN, CDR2 SYDVKM. The V end lost 7 bases, the J end lost 6 bases, and 12 bases lay between the germline ends. The CDR3 bases are TGTGCCAGCATTTCTGAGAGAGATGGCTACACCTTC. Protein sequence: CASISERDGYTF.